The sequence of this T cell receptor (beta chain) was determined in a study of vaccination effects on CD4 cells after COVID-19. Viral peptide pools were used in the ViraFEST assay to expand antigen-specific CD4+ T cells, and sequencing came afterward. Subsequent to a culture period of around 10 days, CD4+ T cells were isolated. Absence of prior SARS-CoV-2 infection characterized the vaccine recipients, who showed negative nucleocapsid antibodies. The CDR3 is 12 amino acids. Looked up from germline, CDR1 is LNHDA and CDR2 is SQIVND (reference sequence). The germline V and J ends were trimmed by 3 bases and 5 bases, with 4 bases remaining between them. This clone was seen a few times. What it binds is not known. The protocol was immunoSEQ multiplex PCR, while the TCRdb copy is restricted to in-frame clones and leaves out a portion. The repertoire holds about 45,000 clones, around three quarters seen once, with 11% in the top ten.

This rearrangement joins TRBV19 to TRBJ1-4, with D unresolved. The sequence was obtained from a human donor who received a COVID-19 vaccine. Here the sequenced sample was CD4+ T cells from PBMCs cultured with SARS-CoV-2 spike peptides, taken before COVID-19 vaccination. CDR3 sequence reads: CASSMGNEKLFF. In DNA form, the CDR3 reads TGTGCCAGTAGTATGGGAAATGAAAAACTGTTTTTT.